Below are 25 T cell receptor beta chains sequenced from a single sample in a study of shared clonotypes between healthy human individuals (dated by TCRdb to the early 2020s). The library was prepared using the immunoSEQ multiplex PCR assay. Not all clones reach the TCRdb copy of this immuneACCESS table, which keeps in-frame sequences only. Checked studies attribute under half of the gap to unresolved V genes and leave the rest unexplained. A total of about 1.5 million clones appear in this sample, approximately 98% of them only once. The ten largest clones represent roughly 0.42% of the sample. Sequencing used naive CD4+ T cells sorted from blood. The cell subset or site label of this sample denotes: CD45RA+ positively selected. These receptor sequences come from a man aged 25 to 40 in good health.

This clone was recorded only once. The CDR3 DNA reads TGTGCCAGCAGCTTGGGACAGCACTACAATGAGCAGTTCTTC. Its translation is CASSLGQHYNEQFF. The chain is built from TRBV5-4 and TRBJ2-1; tentative D call: TRBD1 (5 bases). This CDR3 contains 14 residues. V was trimmed by 0 bases and J by 3 bases, leaving 7 bases between them. Germline V gene sequence: CDR1 SGHNT, CDR2 YYREEE (reference sequence).

V is TRBV5-1 and J is TRBJ2-1, with D possibly being TRBD2 (5 bases). CDR3 length: 14 amino acids. Trimming stripped 7 bases from V and 3 bases from J, with 14 bases between. The germline gives CDR1 SGHRS, CDR2 YFSETQ. As DNA, the CDR3 is TGCGCCAGCTACGAGGGCGCGAACTACAATGAGCAGTTCTTC. It translates to CASYEGANYNEQFF.

This chain joins TRBV18 and TRBJ2-7; 9 nucleotides match TRBD1. The CDR3 consists of 14 residues. The J segment lost 3 bases and the V segment lost 6 bases, leaving 6 bases of the junction unmatched. Looked up from germline, CDR1 is KGHSH and CDR2 is LQKENI. The CDR3 DNA sequence: TGTGCCAGCTCGGCCGGGACAGGGATCTACGAGCAGTACTTC. Translation gives CASSAGTGIYEQYF.

The chain uses TRBV9 and TRBJ2-2; TRBD1 matches 12 bases. The germline V gene has CDR1 SGDLS and CDR2 YYNGEE. V was pared by 0 bases and J by 8 bases, with 5 bases of the junction left unmatched. The CDR3 length is 16 residues. CDR3 in amino acids: CASSVEGTGGAGELFF. The CDR3 DNA reads as TGTGCCAGCAGCGTAGAAGGGACAGGGGGCGCGGGGGAGCTGTTTTTT.

The genes are TRBV4-2 and TRBJ2-7, with 15 bases fitting TRBD2. Germline assignment: CDR1 LGHNA and CDR2 YNFKEQ. V lost 1 base to trimming and J lost 6 bases; unmatched junction nucleotides: 4. This CDR3 contains 16 residues. As DNA, the CDR3 is TGTGCCAGCAGCCAAGGAAGGGGACTAGCGGGAGGCGAGCAGTACTTC. Protein product: CASSQGRGLAGGEQYF.

The chain uses TRBV5-3 and TRBJ2-5; D is tentatively TRBD1 or TRBD2 (6 bases each). TRBV5-3 is annotated as an ORF whose role is uncertain. The CDR3 has 14 residues. Trimming removed 2 bases at V and 6 bases at J, with 14 bases between. CDR3 region: CARSFGGSAKTQYF. The DNA of the CDR3 is TGTGCCAGAAGCTTCGGGGGCAGCGCAAAGACCCAGTACTTC.

The V call is TRBV5-6, the J call TRBJ2-7, with 12 bases lining up with TRBD2. The CDR3 runs to 14 residues. V lost 4 bases, J lost 6 bases, and 5 bases stayed unmatched. The germline CDR1 and CDR2 sequences are SGHDT and YYEEEE. CDR3 region: CASSTGLAGVEQYF. CDR3 coding DNA: TGTGCCAGCAGCACGGGACTAGCGGGTGTCGAGCAGTACTTC.

In the case of this clone: The sample contains more than one DNA sequence encoding this CDR3. V is TRBV29-1 and J is TRBJ2-5; D remains ambiguous. This CDR3 is built from 11 residues. The germline V and J ends were trimmed by 4 bases and 2 bases, with 5 bases remaining between them. Looked up from germline, CDR1 is SQVTM and CDR2 is ANQGSEA. CDR3 in DNA: TGCAGCGTTGGACTTCAAGAGACCCAGTACTTC. It encodes CSVGLQETQYF.

The chain combines TRBV5-1 with TRBJ2-5, with D hard to call. V dropped 7 bases and J dropped 1 base, with 5 bases sitting between them. Germline V CDR1 and CDR2: SGHRS, YFSETQ. The CDR3 has 11 residues. Written as DNA, the CDR3 is TGCGCCAGCCATACCCAAGAGACCCAGTACTTC. Its translation: CASHTQETQYF.

The rearrangement links TRBV9 to TRBJ2-1; D is unresolved. V shed 2 bases and J shed 9 bases, with 15 bases lying between them. This CDR3 is 14 amino acids long. Germline V CDR1 and CDR2: SGDLS, YYNGEE. CDR3 sequence: CASSVSPGLSEQFF. In DNA, the CDR3 is TGTGCCAGCAGCGTGTCTCCCGGGCTCAGTGAGCAGTTCTTC.

As regards this clone: Other nucleotide sequences in the sample specify the same CDR3. The CDR3 DNA reads TGTGCCAGCAGCCCTGACAGATACGAGCAGTACTTC. Protein product: CASSPDRYEQYF. This chain uses TRBV7-2 with TRBJ2-7; tentative D call: TRBD1 (5 bases). Trimming took 5 bases from V and 4 from J, leaving 9 bases between them. The V gene's germline CDR1 is SGHTA and CDR2 FQGNSA. There are 12 residues in the CDR3.

The chain combines TRBV6-1 with TRBJ1-3; D is possibly TRBD1 (6 bases). Trimming left V 6 bases short and J 0 bases short, with 12 bases between. CDR1 and CDR2 (germline): MNHNS, SASEGT. The CDR3 runs to 15 residues. The CDR3 DNA is TGTGCCAGCAGACACACCAGGGGCTCTGGAAACACCATATATTTT. This gives the protein CASRHTRGSGNTIYF.

The table lists this clone with a few counts. Different DNA sequences within this sample yield the same CDR3. The chain uses TRBV18 and TRBJ2-3; D gene unclear. V dropped 2 bases and J dropped 0 bases, with 3 bases sitting between them. CDR3 length equals 13 residues. Germline V lookup: CDR1 KGHSH, CDR2 LQKENI. CDR3 bases: TGTGCCAGCTCACCAGCGAGCACAGATACGCAGTATTTT. Its protein product is CASSPASTDTQYF.

The rearrangement uses TRBV7-9 and TRBJ2-3; D call uncertain. Germline V CDR1 and CDR2: SEHNR, FQNEAQ (reference sequence). V was cut by 3 bases and J by 8 bases, with 21 bases left in between. This CDR3 has 16 amino acids. CDR3 DNA sequence: TGTGCCAGCAGCTTCATCCATCCGGGTCCCGAGGTTACGCAGTATTTT. Translation gives CASSFIHPGPEVTQYF.

The chain recombines TRBV7-8 with TRBJ1-4; D gene ambiguous. Germline V gene data show CDR1 as SGHVS and CDR2 as FQNEAQ. The V end lost 5 bases, the J end lost 8 bases, and 6 bases lay between the germline ends. The CDR3 is made up of 11 amino acids. The CDR3 here is CASSRGEKLFF. The CDR3 region has the DNA TGTGCCAGCAGCCGTGGGGAAAAACTGTTTTTT.

The chain couples TRBV18 to TRBJ2-3; 10 bases line up with TRBD1. This CDR3 has 16 residues. CDR1 is KGHSH, CDR2 LQKENI, per germline. V was clipped by 4 bases and J by 3 bases; unmatched bases: 7. The CDR3 DNA follows: TGTGCCAGCTCACGGTGGACAGGGGGTGAGACAGATACGCAGTATTTT. Translating it yields CASSRWTGGETDTQYF. Full variable domain (missing parts from reference TRBV18 and TRBJ2-3): NAGVMQNPRHLVRRRGQEARLRCSPMKGHSHVYWYRQLPEEGLKFMVYLQKENIIDESGMPKERFSAEFPKEGPSILRIQQVVRGDSAAYFCASSRWTGGETDTQYFGPGTRLTVL.

The rearrangement uses TRBV7-2 and TRBJ2-7, with unresolved D. The CDR3 has 15 residues. V lost 6 bases and J lost 0, with 15 bases in between. Germline V lookup: CDR1 SGHTA, CDR2 FQGNSA. The CDR3 reads CASSPHRLGSYEQYF. CDR3 sequence (DNA): TGTGCCAGCAGTCCCCACCGACTGGGCTCCTACGAGCAGTACTTC. Combining the CDR3 with reference TRBV7-2 and TRBJ2-7 gives the whole variable domain GAGVSQSPSNKVTEKGKDVELRCDPISGHTALYWYRQSLGQGLEFLIYFQGNSAPDKSGLPSDRFSAERTGGSVSTLTIQRTQQEDSAVYLCASSPHRLGSYEQYFGPGTRLTVT.

The chain employs TRBV21-1 and TRBJ2-2. TRBV21-1 corresponds to a pseudogene. The CDR3 sequence is 13 residues long. CDR3 in amino acids: CASSRGVTGELFF. CDR3 DNA sequence: TGTGCCAGCAGCAGAGGGGTCACCGGGGAGCTGTTTTTT.

CDR3 nucleotide sequence: TGTGCCAGCGCCTCGGAAGGGGGAAATGAGCAGTTCTTC. Protein: CASASEGGNEQFF. The chain combines TRBV6-4 with TRBJ2-1, with D possibly matching TRBD1 (6 bases). The CDR3 sequence is 13 residues long. The V gene lost 8 bases and the J gene lost 7 bases, with 15 bases spanning the gap. CDR1 is MRHNA and CDR2 is SNTAGT in the germline V gene.

The chain links TRBV5-1 to TRBJ2-5; D gene uncertain. Germline lookup yields CDR1 SGHRS and CDR2 YFSETQ. There are 13 residues in the CDR3. Trimming left V 1 base short and J 3 bases short, with 7 bases between. In DNA, the CDR3 is TGCGCCAGCAGCTTGTCCACAGAAGAGACCCAGTACTTC. Protein: CASSLSTEETQYF.

The chain recombines TRBV6-5 with TRBJ2-3, with TRBD2 as a possible D gene (5 bases). Trimming pared 6 bases from V and 2 bases from J, leaving 12 bases between. Germline CDR1 is MNHEY and CDR2 is SVGAGI. The CDR3 loop spans 14 amino acids. The CDR3 loop is CASSQADYTDTQYF. As DNA, the CDR3 is TGTGCCAGCAGCCAGGCAGACTACACAGATACGCAGTATTTT.

The chain couples TRBV29-1 to TRBJ2-1; D not certain. This CDR3 region has 12 residues. V lost 6 bases and J 6 bases, leaving 12 bases between the germline ends. Germline CDR1 is SQVTM and CDR2 is ANQGSEA. Here the CDR3 reads CSVPGLGNEQFF. The CDR3 nucleotides are TGCAGCGTCCCTGGGCTAGGCAATGAGCAGTTCTTC.

This sequence joins TRBV19 and TRBJ1-4; D possibly corresponds to TRBD1 (5 bases). V was clipped by 5 bases and J by 0 bases, with 13 bases between them. CDR1 is LNHDA and CDR2 is SQIVND in the germline V gene (reference sequence). This CDR3 has 16 amino acids. This CDR3 reads CASSGRDPATNEKLFF. The CDR3 DNA reads as TGTGCCAGTAGTGGCAGGGACCCTGCAACTAATGAAAAACTGTTTTTT.

This chain connects TRBV29-1 to TRBJ2-3; 11 bases align to TRBD1. From germline, CDR1 is SQVTM and CDR2 ANQGSEA. V gave up 2 bases and J gave up 11 bases; unmatched junction bases: 9. The CDR3 consists of 14 residues. The DNA of the CDR3 is TGCAGCGTTGAAACCCTAGCGGGACAGGGGGGGCAGTATTTT. It specifies CSVETLAGQGGQYF.

The chain carries TRBV6-1 and TRBJ2-5; D is possibly TRBD1 or TRBD2 (5 bases each). Germline V lookup: CDR1 MNHNS, CDR2 SASEGT. CDR3 length equals 18 residues. The V gene lost 1 base and the J gene lost 3 bases, with 21 bases spanning the gap. CDR3 nucleotide sequence: TGTGCCAGCAGTGAAGGTCCCCAAGTGGGACGCAGTAAAGAGACCCAGTACTTC. This gives the protein CASSEGPQVGRSKETQYF.